The present T cell receptor (beta chain) was sequenced within a study of human T cells and chemical hapten exposure. On the study more broadly: From small differences in pooled library volume came most of the variation in per-sample TCR yields. Study observations and caveats: No shift was seen in TCRs above 1 in 1000 frequency with DPC sensitization.

Extraction yielded total RNA from whole blood (unfractionated). For this clonotype: The antigen remains unidentified.

The CDR3 length is 18 residues. Looked up from germline, CDR1 is SGHAT and CDR2 is FQDESV (reference sequence). After removal of 1 base from V and 6 bases from J, the junction contained 15 bases not matched to a gene. It was the library that attached unique molecular identifiers to individual cDNA molecules. Study processing details: A typical sample had roughly 96,000 TCRs, with about 23,224 to 690,600 overall. MiXCR was run by TCRdb on the reads, yielding one entry per CDR3 protein. The V and J calls were determined by TCRdb, not by the authors. The sample has more than 100,000 distinct CDR3 sequences; approximately 9.3% are singletons.

This chain links TRBV11-1 with TRBJ2-1, with 7 positions matching TRBD1. The specimen was whole blood. The receptor was isolated from a human donor in good health. Some clones in this sample may be carry-over from other donors' samples. CDR3 coding DNA: TGTGCCAGCAGCTTAGGAAACAGGGGCTCCTTCCATCCCAATGAGCAGTTCTTC. Translated: CASSLGNRGSFHPNEQFF.